The 10 T cell receptor beta chains below come from one sample, sequenced in a study of CD8 T cells in Susac syndrome. Random hexamers were used to reverse transcribe an amount of roughly 0.5 to 1 ug RNA. From the immunoSEQ multiplex PCR reads, TCRdb called clonotypes with MiXCR, one entry per CDR3 protein. Seen here are around 150,000 distinct CDR3 sequences, more than 90% observed once, and the top ten hold around 0.15%. Sequenced: CD4+ T cells from PBMCs. These receptor sequences come from a human donor in good health.

The chain has TRBV29-1 and TRBJ2-2; 7 nucleotides agree with TRBD1. Trimming cost V 7 bases and J 4 bases; bases outside gene matches: 9. Germline lookup yields CDR1 SQVTM and CDR2 ANQGSEA. The length of the CDR3 is 14 residues. The DNA of the CDR3 is TGCAGCGCCCCCGGGACAGATCCCACCGGGGAGCTGTTTTTT. This codes for CSAPGTDPTGELFF.

This clonotype was picked up one time. The chain has TRBV29-1 and TRBJ2-5; D assignment may be TRBD1 or TRBD2 (5 bases each). The CDR3 runs to 13 residues. Germline CDR1 reads SQVTM; CDR2 reads ANQGSEA. V lost 8 bases, J lost 2 bases, and 15 bases lay in between. CDR3 in amino acids: CSHTGTVQETQYF. In DNA, the CDR3 is TGCAGCCATACCGGGACGGTTCAAGAGACCCAGTACTTC. Full variable domain (outside the CDR3, taken from reference TRBV29-1 and TRBJ2-5): SAVISQKPSRDICQRGTSLTIQCQVDSQVTMMFWYRQQPGQSLTLIATANQGSEATYESGFVIDKFPISRPNLTFSTLTVSNMSPEDSSIYLCSHTGTVQETQYFGPGTRLLVL.

V usage is TRBV9 and J usage is TRBJ2-1; D uncertain. CDR1 and CDR2 from the germline V gene are SGDLS and YYNGEE. CDR3 length: 12 residues. Trimming removed 1 base at V and 8 bases at J, with 7 bases between. The CDR3 nucleotides are TGTGCCAGCAGCGTATTCGGTGATGAGCAGTTCTTC. It translates to CASSVFGDEQFF. The variable domain in full, completed from reference TRBV9 and TRBJ2-1, reads DSGVTQTPKHLITATGQRVTLRCSPRSGDLSVYWYQQSLDQGLQFLIQYYNGEERAKGNILERFSAQQFPDLHSELNLSSLELGDSALYFCASSVFGDEQFFGPGTRLTVL.

V and J are TRBV19 and TRBJ2-7; TRBD1 aligns across 7 bases. This CDR3 spans 15 amino acids. Trimming cost V 3 bases and J 4 bases; bases outside gene matches: 9. Looked up from germline, CDR1 is LNHDA and CDR2 is SQIVND (reference sequence). The CDR3 region is CASSIELGQTYEQYF. In DNA, the CDR3 is TGTGCCAGTAGTATTGAGTTGGGACAGACTTACGAGCAGTACTTC.

The J gene is TRBJ1-1, the V gene TRBV9; TRBD1 is a possible D gene (6 bases). CDR1 is SGDLS, CDR2 YYNGEE, per germline. The V end was cut by 5 bases, the J end by 0 bases, with 11 bases between. The CDR3 loop spans 14 amino acids. CDR3 loop: CASREGQLNTEAFF. CDR3 bases: TGTGCCAGCAGAGAAGGACAGTTGAACACTGAAGCTTTCTTT.

This chain joins TRBV23-1 and TRBJ1-2; D gene ambiguous. TRBV23-1 is an ORF; its function is uncertain. This CDR3 is 16 amino acids long. Trimming stripped 1 base from V and 4 bases from J, with 16 bases between. The CDR3 protein is CASSQWCQDDFYGYTF. In DNA, the CDR3 is TGCGCCAGCAGTCAATGGTGCCAGGATGACTTCTATGGCTACACCTTC.

The chain recombines TRBV25-1 with TRBJ1-2, with D uncertain. The CDR3 spans 14 residues. V was shortened by 2 bases and J by 1 base, with 8 bases between the two germline ends. Germline CDR1 reads MGHDK; CDR2 reads SYGVNS. CDR3 loop: CASSEGRHNYGYTF. The CDR3 DNA sequence: TGTGCCAGCAGTGAAGGCAGACATAACTATGGCTACACCTTC.

The V and J genes are TRBV7-3 and TRBJ2-5; TRBD2 might be the D (6 bases). The CDR3 covers 16 residues. CDR1 is SGHTA and CDR2 is FQGTGA in the germline V gene. V was cut by 5 bases and J by 2 bases, with 18 bases left in between. Written as DNA, the CDR3 is TGTGCCAGCAGCGCCTTTGGACGCGGGGATCAAGAGACCCAGTACTTC. Amino acids: CASSAFGRGDQETQYF.

CDR3 in DNA: TGCAGTGCTAGAGATTGGGCGGAGCAGTACTTC. As protein: CSARDWAEQYF. The genes are TRBV20-1 and TRBJ2-7, with D uncertain. Trimming took 0 bases from V and 7 from J, leaving 7 bases between them. Germline lookup yields CDR1 DFQATT and CDR2 SNEGSKA (reference sequence). There are 11 residues in the CDR3.

A single count supports this clonotype. The chain uses TRBV12-3 or TRBV12-4 and TRBJ1-2, with 7 nucleotides matching TRBD1. There are 12 residues in the CDR3. Trimming removed 6 bases from V and 10 bases from J; junction bases left unmatched: 8. The CDR3 loop is CASSRQQGPYTF. The CDR3 nucleotides read TGTGCCAGCAGCCGTCAACAGGGGCCCTACACCTTC.